This T cell receptor (beta chain) was identified in a study of blood T cell repertoires in COVID-19. Study as a whole: Both acute and convalescent COVID-19 samples were obtained from the United States, Italy and Spain. PBMCs, B-cell-depleted T cells, or T cells were the source of the cDNA or gDNA that made up the material.

In the authors' methods: The assay estimated nucleated cells by amplifying reference gene primers. The assay was immunoSEQ multiplex PCR, and TCRdb's table has in-frame clones only and misses some. V, J and clone size were drawn from that table, and D and trimming were deduced from the DNA. Here the sample spans 200,000 or so clones, roughly 85% being singletons. The specimen sequenced was peripheral blood. The clonotype comes from a human donor with active or convalescent COVID-19. The donor label of this sample is uncertain.

In DNA form, the CDR3 reads TGTGCCAGTAGTATCCGGGACAGGCGCTACGAGCAGTACTTC. Encoded protein: CASSIRDRRYEQYF. The chain joins TRBV19 to TRBJ2-7, with TRBD1 matching 8 bases. The CDR3 contains 14 residues. V shed 3 bases and J 3 bases; nucleotides not matched to a gene: 4. Germline V lookup: CDR1 LNHDA, CDR2 SQIVND (reference sequence).